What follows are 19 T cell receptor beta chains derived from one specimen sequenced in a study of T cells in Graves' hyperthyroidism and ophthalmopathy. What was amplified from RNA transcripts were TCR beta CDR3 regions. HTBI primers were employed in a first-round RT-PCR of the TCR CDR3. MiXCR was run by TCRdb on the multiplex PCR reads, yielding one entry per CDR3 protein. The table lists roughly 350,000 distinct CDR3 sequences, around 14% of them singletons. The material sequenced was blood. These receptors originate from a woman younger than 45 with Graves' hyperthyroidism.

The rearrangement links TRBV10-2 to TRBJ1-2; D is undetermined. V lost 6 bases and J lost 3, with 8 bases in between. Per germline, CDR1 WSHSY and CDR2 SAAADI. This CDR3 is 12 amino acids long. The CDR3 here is CASRRDDYGYTF. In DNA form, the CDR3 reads TGCGCCAGCAGGCGGGATGACTATGGCTACACCTTC.

The CDR3 DNA is TGTGCCAGCAGCTCTCGACAGGGCTCTGGCTACACCTTC. This encodes CASSSRQGSGYTF. The rearrangement joins TRBV11-2 to TRBJ1-2, with 7 bases fitting TRBD1. Per germline, CDR1 SGHAT and CDR2 FQNNGV. After removal of 4 bases from V and 7 bases from J, the junction contained 6 bases not matched to a gene. There are 13 residues in the CDR3.

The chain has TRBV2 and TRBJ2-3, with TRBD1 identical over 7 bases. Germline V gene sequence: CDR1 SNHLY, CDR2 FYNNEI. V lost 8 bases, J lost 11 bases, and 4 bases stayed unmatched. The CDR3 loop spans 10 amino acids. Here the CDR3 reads CASSGTEQYF. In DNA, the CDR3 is TGTGCCAGCTCGGGGACAGAGCAGTATTTT.

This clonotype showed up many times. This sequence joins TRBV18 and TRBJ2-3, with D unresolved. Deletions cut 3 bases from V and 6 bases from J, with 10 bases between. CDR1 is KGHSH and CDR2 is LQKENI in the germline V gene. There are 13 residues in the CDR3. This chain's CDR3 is CASSPGSPDTQYF. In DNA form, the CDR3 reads TGTGCCAGCTCACCGGGGTCTCCCGATACGCAGTATTTT.

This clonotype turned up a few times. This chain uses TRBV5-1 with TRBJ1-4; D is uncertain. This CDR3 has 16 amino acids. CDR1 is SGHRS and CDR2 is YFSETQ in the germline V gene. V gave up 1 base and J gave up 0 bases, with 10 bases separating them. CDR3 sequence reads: CASSLLGPATNEKLFF. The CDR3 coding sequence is TGCGCCAGCAGCTTGTTAGGCCCTGCAACTAATGAAAAACTGTTTTTT.

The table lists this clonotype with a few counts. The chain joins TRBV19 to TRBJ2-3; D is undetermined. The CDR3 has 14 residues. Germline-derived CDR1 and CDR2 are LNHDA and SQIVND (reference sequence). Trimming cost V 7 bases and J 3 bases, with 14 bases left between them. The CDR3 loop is CASNSHFGTDTQYF. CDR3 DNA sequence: TGTGCCAGTAACTCTCACTTCGGGACAGATACGCAGTATTTT.

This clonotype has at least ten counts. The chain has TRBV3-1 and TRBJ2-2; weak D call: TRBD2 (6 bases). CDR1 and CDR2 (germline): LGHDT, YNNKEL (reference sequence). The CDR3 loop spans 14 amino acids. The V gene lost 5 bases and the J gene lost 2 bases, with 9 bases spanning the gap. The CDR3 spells CASSLGTNTGELFF. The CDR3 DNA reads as TGTGCCAGCAGCTTGGGGACTAACACCGGGGAGCTGTTTTTT.

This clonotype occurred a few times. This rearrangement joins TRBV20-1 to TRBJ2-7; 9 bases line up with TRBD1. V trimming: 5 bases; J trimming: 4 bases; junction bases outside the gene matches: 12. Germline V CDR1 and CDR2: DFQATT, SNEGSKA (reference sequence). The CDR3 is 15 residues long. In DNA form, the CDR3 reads TGCAGTGCTTCCGAATCCGGGACAGGGATTTACGAGCAGTACTTC. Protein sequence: CSASESGTGIYEQYF.

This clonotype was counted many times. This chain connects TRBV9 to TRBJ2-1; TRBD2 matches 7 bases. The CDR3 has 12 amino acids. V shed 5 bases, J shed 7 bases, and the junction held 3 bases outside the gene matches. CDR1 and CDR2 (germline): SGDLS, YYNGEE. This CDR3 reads CASSPGGNEQFF. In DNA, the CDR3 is TGTGCCAGCAGTCCCGGGGGGAATGAGCAGTTCTTC.

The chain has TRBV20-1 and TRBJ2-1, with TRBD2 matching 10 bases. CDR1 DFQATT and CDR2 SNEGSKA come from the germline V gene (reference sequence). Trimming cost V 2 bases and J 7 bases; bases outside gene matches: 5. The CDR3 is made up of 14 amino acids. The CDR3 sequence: CSARTGTSANEQFF. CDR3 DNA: TGCAGTGCTAGAACCGGGACTAGCGCGAATGAGCAGTTCTTC.

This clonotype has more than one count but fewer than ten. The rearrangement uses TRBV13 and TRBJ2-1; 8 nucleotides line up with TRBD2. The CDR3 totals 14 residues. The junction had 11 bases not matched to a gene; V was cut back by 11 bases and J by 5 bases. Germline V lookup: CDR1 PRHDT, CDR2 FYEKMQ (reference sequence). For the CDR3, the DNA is TGTGCCGTTCCCAGCGGGAGCCTCCACAATGAGCAGTTCTTC. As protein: CAVPSGSLHNEQFF.

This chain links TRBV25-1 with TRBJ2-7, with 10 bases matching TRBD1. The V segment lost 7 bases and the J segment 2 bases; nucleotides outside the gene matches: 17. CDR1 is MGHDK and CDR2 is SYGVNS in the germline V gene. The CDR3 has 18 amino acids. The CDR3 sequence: CASTQWTGGEGGAYEQYF. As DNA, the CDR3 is TGTGCCAGCACACAATGGACAGGGGGAGAAGGGGGAGCCTACGAGCAGTACTTC.

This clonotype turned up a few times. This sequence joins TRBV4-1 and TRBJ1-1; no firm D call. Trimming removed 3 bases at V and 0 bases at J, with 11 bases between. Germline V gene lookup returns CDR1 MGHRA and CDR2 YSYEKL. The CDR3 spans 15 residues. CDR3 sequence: CASSQVQRMNTEAFF. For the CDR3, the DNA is TGCGCCAGCAGCCAGGTACAGCGGATGAACACTGAAGCTTTCTTT.

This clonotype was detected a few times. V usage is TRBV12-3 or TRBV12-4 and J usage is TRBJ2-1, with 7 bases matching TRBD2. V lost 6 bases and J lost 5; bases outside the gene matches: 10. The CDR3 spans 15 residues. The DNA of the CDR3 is TGTGCCAGCAGCCTATTCCTTAGCGGGCACAATGAGCAGTTCTTC. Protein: CASSLFLSGHNEQFF.

The CDR3 loop is CSASRVNRGLSYEQYF. CDR3 DNA sequence: TGCAGTGCTTCGCGGGTAAACAGGGGACTTTCGTACGAGCAGTACTTC. The rearrangement uses TRBV20-1 and TRBJ2-7; D may be TRBD1 (7 bases). Germline V gene sequence: CDR1 DFQATT, CDR2 SNEGSKA (reference sequence). V was shortened by 5 bases and J by 4 bases, with 24 bases between the two germline ends. The CDR3 is made up of 16 amino acids.

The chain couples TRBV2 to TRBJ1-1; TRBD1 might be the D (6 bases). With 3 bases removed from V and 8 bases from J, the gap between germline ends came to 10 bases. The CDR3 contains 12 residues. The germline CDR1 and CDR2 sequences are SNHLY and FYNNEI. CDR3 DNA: TGTGCCAGCAGTGAGGGGACAACAGAAGCTTTCTTT. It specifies CASSEGTTEAFF.

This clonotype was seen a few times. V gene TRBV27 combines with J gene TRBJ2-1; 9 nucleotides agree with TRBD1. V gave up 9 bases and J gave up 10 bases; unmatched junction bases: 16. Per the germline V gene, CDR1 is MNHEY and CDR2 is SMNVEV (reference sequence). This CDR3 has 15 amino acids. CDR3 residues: CASSTGTGRLSEQFF. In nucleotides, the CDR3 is TGTGCCAGTTCCACCGGGACAGGGCGCCTCTCGGAGCAGTTCTTC.

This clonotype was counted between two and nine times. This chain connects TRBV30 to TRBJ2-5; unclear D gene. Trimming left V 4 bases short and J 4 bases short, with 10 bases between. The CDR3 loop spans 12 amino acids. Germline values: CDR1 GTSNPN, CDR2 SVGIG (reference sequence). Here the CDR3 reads CAWNVGAETQYF. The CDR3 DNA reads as TGTGCCTGGAATGTAGGTGCAGAGACCCAGTACTTC.

CDR3 in amino acids: CASSLWGGQFF. The CDR3 nucleotides are TGTGCCAGCAGTTTATGGGGGGGGCAGTTCTTC. V gene TRBV28 combines with J gene TRBJ2-1; D might be TRBD2 (6 bases). Germline V gene data show CDR1 as MDHEN and CDR2 as SYDVKM. V lost 0 bases and J 12 bases, leaving 6 bases between the germline ends. This CDR3 has 11 residues. Full variable domain (outside the CDR3, taken from reference TRBV28 and TRBJ2-1): DVKVTQSSRYLVKRTGEKVFLECVQDMDHENMFWYRQDPGLGLRLIYFSYDVKMKEKGDIPEGYSVSREKKERFSLILESASTNQTSMYLCASSLWGGQFFGPGTRLTVL.